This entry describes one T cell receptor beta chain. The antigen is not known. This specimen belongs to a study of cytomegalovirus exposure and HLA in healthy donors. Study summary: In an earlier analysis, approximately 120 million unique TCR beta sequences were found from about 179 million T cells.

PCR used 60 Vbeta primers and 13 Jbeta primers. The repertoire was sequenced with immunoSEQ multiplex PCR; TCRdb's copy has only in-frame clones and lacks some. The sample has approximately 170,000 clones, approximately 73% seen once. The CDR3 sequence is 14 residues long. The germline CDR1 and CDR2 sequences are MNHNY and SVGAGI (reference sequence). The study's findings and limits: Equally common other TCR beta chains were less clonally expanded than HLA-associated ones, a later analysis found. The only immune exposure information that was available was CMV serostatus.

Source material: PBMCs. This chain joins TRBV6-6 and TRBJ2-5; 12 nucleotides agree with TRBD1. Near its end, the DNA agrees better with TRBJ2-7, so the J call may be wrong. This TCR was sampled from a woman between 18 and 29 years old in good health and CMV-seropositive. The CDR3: CASARDRGLYEQYF. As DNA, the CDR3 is TGTGCCAGCGCCAGGGACAGGGGGCTCTACGAGCAGTACTTC.